Presented here are 16 T cell receptor beta chains from one specimen sequenced in a study of shared clonotypes between healthy human individuals. In the naive CD8 group, cells lacked CD45RO and were positively selected for CCR7, so terminally differentiated effector memory CD45RA+ cells were left out. TCRdb's copy holds only in-frame clones and misses some; the assay was immunoSEQ multiplex PCR. The repertoire holds some 2.1 million clones, with roughly 94% as singletons. The sample consisted of naive CD8+ T cells sorted from blood. The receptors stem from a man aged 18 to 30 in good health.

Points on this clone: Other DNA sequences in this specimen translate into the identical CDR3. The chain is built from TRBV25-1 and TRBJ2-7, with TRBD2 as a possible D gene (6 bases). Germline V gene data show CDR1 as MGHDK and CDR2 as SYGVNS. V gave up 6 bases and J gave up 3 bases, with 12 bases separating them. The CDR3 is 13 residues long. The DNA for the CDR3 is TGTGCCAGCAGCGTGGGGGGAAGCTACGAGCAGTACTTC. This encodes CASSVGGSYEQYF.

The chain carries TRBV20-1 and TRBJ1-1; D might be TRBD1 (5 bases). From germline, CDR1 is DFQATT and CDR2 SNEGSKA (reference sequence). CDR3 length: 11 amino acids. V gave up 1 base and J gave up 6 bases, with 6 bases separating them. CDR3 sequence (DNA): TGCAGTGCTAGAGTGGGGGCTGAAGCTTTCTTT. Protein: CSARVGAEAFF.

The chain recombines TRBV7-6 with TRBJ2-7; 12 bases map to TRBD1. The V segment lost 5 bases and the J segment 4 bases; nucleotides outside the gene matches: 6. The CDR3 sequence is 15 residues long. Germline CDR1 reads SGHVS; CDR2 reads FNYEAQ. CDR3 sequence: CASSVGTGGIYEQYF. In DNA, the CDR3 is TGTGCCAGCAGCGTCGGGACAGGGGGCATATACGAGCAGTACTTC.

The V gene is TRBV19, the J gene TRBJ1-2, with D possibly TRBD1 on 6 matching bases. CDR1 LNHDA and CDR2 SQIVND come from the germline V gene (reference sequence). Trimming shortened V by 0 bases and J by 2 bases, and 13 bases separated the two germline ends. The CDR3 contains 16 residues. The CDR3 bases are TGTGCCAGTAGTATAGATCAGGGGCAGTGGAACTATGGCTACACCTTC. This encodes CASSIDQGQWNYGYTF.

Only one count was recorded for this clone. V usage is TRBV6-5 and J usage is TRBJ2-3; 11 nucleotides align to TRBD2. The CDR3 is made up of 15 amino acids. Germline-derived CDR1 and CDR2 are MNHEY and SVGAGI. With V trimmed by 6 bases and J by 5 bases, 7 bases remained unmatched. CDR3 nucleotide sequence: TGTGCCAGCAGCCTTAGCGGGGGGGGTTTAGATACGCAGTATTTT. Its protein is CASSLSGGGLDTQYF.

This clone was seen just once. V usage is TRBV4-1 and J usage is TRBJ1-4, with D uncertain. Germline V CDR1 and CDR2: MGHRA, YSYEKL. This CDR3 spans 14 amino acids. V lost 1 base and J 8 bases, leaving 11 bases between the germline ends. This CDR3 is CASSQGALDEKLFF. CDR3 nucleotides: TGCGCCAGCAGCCAAGGGGCCCTTGACGAAAAACTGTTTTTT.

Here the CDR3 reads CASSLELTVSGANVLTF. The DNA for the CDR3 is TGTGCCAGTAGTCTCGAGCTGACAGTCTCTGGGGCCAACGTCCTGACTTTC. This chain connects TRBV19 to TRBJ2-6, with a weak D call TRBD1 (5 bases). The germline V gene has CDR1 LNHDA and CDR2 SQIVND (reference sequence). Between the trimmed V and J ends, which lost 5 bases and 0 bases, there was a span of 14 bases. The CDR3 contains 17 residues.

This chain uses TRBV18 with TRBJ2-2; D gene ambiguous. The CDR3 runs to 15 residues. V was pared by 3 bases and J by 1 base, with 9 bases between. Germline V gives CDR1 KGHSH, CDR2 LQKENI. In nucleotides, the CDR3 is TGTGCCAGCTCACCGGGAACCCTGAACACCGGGGAGCTGTTTTTT. It specifies CASSPGTLNTGELFF.

This clone was recorded many times. CDR3 DNA sequence: TGTGCCAGCATTCGTCTTCACGATGGCTACACCTTC. It yields the protein CASIRLHDGYTF. This sequence joins TRBV6-1 and TRBJ1-2, with no clear D. The CDR3 contains 12 residues. Germline V lookup: CDR1 MNHNS, CDR2 SASEGT. Trimming stripped 7 bases from V and 6 bases from J, with 12 bases between.

V is TRBV4-1 and J is TRBJ2-2, with unresolved D. Germline V lookup: CDR1 MGHRA, CDR2 YSYEKL. The CDR3 spans 14 residues. V was shortened by 1 base and J by 4 bases, with 7 bases between the two germline ends. The CDR3 protein is CASSQVEITGELFF. CDR3 nucleotides: TGCGCCAGCAGCCAAGTGGAGATCACCGGGGAGCTGTTTTTT.

The chain recombines TRBV5-6 with TRBJ2-2; D gene uncertain. Germline lookup yields CDR1 SGHDT and CDR2 YYEEEE. There are 14 residues in the CDR3. V gave up 5 bases and J gave up 3 bases, with 11 bases separating them. The CDR3 DNA follows: TGTGCCAGCAGTGGGGTGTCGGACACCGGGGAGCTGTTTTTT. Its protein is CASSGVSDTGELFF.

The gene calls are TRBV2 and TRBJ2-2, with D unresolved. The CDR3 runs to 16 residues. Between the trimmed V and J ends, which lost 3 bases and 0 bases, there was a span of 11 bases. Germline V CDR1 and CDR2: SNHLY, FYNNEI. The CDR3 DNA reads TGTGCCAGCAGTGACGTCGTACACGCGAACACCGGGGAGCTGTTTTTT. It specifies CASSDVVHANTGELFF.

The chain combines TRBV27 with TRBJ2-7; 8 bases map to TRBD1. V lost 7 bases to trimming and J lost 6 bases; unmatched junction nucleotides: 11. Germline values: CDR1 MNHEY, CDR2 SMNVEV (reference sequence). The CDR3 has 14 residues. The DNA for the CDR3 is TGTGCCAGCACCTTCCAGGGGGCGCTGGGCGAGCAGTACTTC. This codes for CASTFQGALGEQYF.

The V gene is TRBV6-5, the J gene TRBJ2-3; the D gene is possibly TRBD2 (7 bases). CDR3 length: 14 amino acids. V was clipped by 8 bases and J by 2 bases, with 14 bases between them. Per the germline V gene, CDR1 is MNHEY and CDR2 is SVGAGI. The CDR3 loop is CASGLVGHTDTQYF. DNA for the CDR3: TGTGCCAGCGGACTAGTGGGACACACAGATACGCAGTATTTT.

The chain has TRBV19 and TRBJ1-1; 8 nucleotides align to TRBD1. The length of the CDR3 is 14 residues. Per the germline V gene, CDR1 is LNHDA and CDR2 is SQIVND (reference sequence). V shed 7 bases and J 0 bases; nucleotides not matched to a gene: 4. The CDR3: CASNRQGMNTEAFF. The CDR3 DNA reads as TGTGCCAGTAACCGACAGGGGATGAACACTGAAGCTTTCTTT.

The chain uses TRBV19 and TRBJ2-7, with TRBD2 as a possible D gene (6 bases). The length of the CDR3 is 14 residues. Trimming cost V 11 bases and J 5 bases, with 22 bases left between them. From germline, CDR1 is LNHDA and CDR2 SQIVND (reference sequence). The CDR3 DNA is TGTGCCGCAGCTCCGGTTGGGGGGATCCACGAGCAGTACTTC. Its protein product is CAAAPVGGIHEQYF.